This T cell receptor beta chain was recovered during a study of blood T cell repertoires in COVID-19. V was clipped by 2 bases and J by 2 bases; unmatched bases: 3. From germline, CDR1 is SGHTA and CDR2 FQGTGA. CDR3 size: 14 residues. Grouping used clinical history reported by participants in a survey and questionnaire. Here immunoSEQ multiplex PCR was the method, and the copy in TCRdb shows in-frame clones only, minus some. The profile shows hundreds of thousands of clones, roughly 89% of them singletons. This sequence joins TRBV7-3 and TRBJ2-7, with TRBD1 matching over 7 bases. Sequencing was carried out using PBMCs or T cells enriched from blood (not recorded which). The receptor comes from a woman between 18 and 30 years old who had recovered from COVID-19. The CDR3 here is CASSLDTGAYEQYF. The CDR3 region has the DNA TGTGCCAGCAGCTTAGACACAGGGGCCTACGAGCAGTACTTC.